This T cell receptor (beta chain) was identified during a study of a mutant IDH1 vaccine in newly diagnosed glioma. Turning to the study itself: Patients under treatment included about 60% males and around 38% females and had a mean age of approximately 43 years.

Germline assignment: CDR1 SGDLS and CDR2 YYNGEE. V gave up 3 bases and J gave up 4 bases, with 16 bases separating them. This CDR3 is built from 15 residues. Described time point: week 35, safety follow-up. One vaccine dose held 300 ug of mutant IDH1 20-mer peptide and came with topical imiquimod. Turning to this clone: The antigen is unknown.

Data came from immunoSEQ multiplex PCR; TCRdb stores just in-frame clones and leaves some out. The sample yields tens of thousands of clones, 70% to 80% seen once. Source: PBMCs, taken from a glioma patient whose treatment included an IDH1 peptide vaccine. This sequence was found in a man in his forties or fifties with glioma. The gene calls are TRBV9 and TRBJ1-1; no firm D call. This chain's CDR3 is CASSAAGGGGTEAFF. In DNA, the CDR3 is TGTGCCAGCAGCGCAGCGGGAGGCGGCGGCACTGAAGCTTTCTTT.